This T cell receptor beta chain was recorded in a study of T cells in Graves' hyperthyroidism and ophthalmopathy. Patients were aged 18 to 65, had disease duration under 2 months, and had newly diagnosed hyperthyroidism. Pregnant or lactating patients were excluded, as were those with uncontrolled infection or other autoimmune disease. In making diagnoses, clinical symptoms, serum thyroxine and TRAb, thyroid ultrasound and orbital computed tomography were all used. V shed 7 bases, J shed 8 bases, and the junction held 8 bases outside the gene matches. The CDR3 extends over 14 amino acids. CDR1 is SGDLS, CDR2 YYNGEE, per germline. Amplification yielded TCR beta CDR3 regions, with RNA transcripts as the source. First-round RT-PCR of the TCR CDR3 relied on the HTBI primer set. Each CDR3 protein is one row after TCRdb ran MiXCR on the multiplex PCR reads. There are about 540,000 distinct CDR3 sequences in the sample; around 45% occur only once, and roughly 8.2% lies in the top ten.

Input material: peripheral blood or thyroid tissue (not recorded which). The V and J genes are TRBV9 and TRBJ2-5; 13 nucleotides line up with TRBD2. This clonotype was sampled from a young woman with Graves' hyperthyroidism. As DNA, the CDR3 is TGTGCCAGCGAGAGACTAGCGGGAGGCCAAACCCAGTACTTC. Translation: CASERLAGGQTQYF.